These 14 T cell receptor beta chains originate from one sample sequenced in a study of OX40 agonist ivuxolimab in advanced cancers. Profiling relied on immunoSEQ multiplex PCR, and the TCRdb table lists in-frame clones only, not all of them. The sample lists about 60,000 clones, 86% occurring once. Material: CD4+ or CD8+ T cells sorted from blood, obtained in a trial of the OX40 agonist ivuxolimab. Receptors were obtained from an adult with an advanced solid tumor such as melanoma, head and neck, liver or kidney cancer.

Only one count was recorded for this clone. The rearrangement joins TRBV27 to TRBJ2-7, with D possibly being TRBD2 (5 bases). With 0 bases removed from V and 0 bases from J, the gap between germline ends came to 9 bases. CDR3 length: 15 amino acids. Germline V gene sequence: CDR1 MNHEY, CDR2 SMNVEV (reference sequence). This CDR3 reads CASSLSTTISYEQYF. The CDR3 nucleotides are TGTGCCAGCAGTTTATCGACTACCATCTCCTACGAGCAGTACTTC.

The rearrangement joins TRBV5-1 to TRBJ1-2, with D maybe TRBD1 (5 bases). In germline, CDR1 is SGHRS, CDR2 YFSETQ. The V end lost 4 bases, the J end lost 0 bases, and 13 bases lay between the germline ends. This CDR3 region has 15 residues. CDR3 nucleotides: TGCGCCAGCAGCCCGGAGGGGTCCTCTAACTATGGCTACACCTTC. Its protein is CASSPEGSSNYGYTF.

The CDR3 coding sequence is TGTGCCACCAGGGACTTAGGGATTATTGAGCAGTTCTTC. It is translated as CATRDLGIIEQFF. The gene calls are TRBV28 and TRBJ2-1; a weak D match, TRBD2 (6 bases). This CDR3 spans 13 amino acids. V lost 10 bases and J 9 bases, leaving 19 bases between the germline ends. The germline V gene has CDR1 MDHEN and CDR2 SYDVKM.

This chain links TRBV19 with TRBJ2-3; D possibly corresponds to TRBD2 (5 bases). Between the trimmed V and J ends, which lost 5 bases and 2 bases, there was a span of 14 bases. Germline assignment: CDR1 LNHDA and CDR2 SQIVND (reference sequence). This CDR3 is built from 15 residues. The CDR3 region has the DNA TGTGCCAGTAGTCCAAGAGACTACACCACAGATACGCAGTATTTT. Residues: CASSPRDYTTDTQYF.

J is TRBJ2-7 and V is TRBV28; maybe TRBD1 (6 bases). From germline, CDR1 is MDHEN and CDR2 SYDVKM. The CDR3 extends over 14 amino acids. V lost 5 bases and J lost 3, with 14 bases in between. This CDR3 reads CASSPLDRDYEQYF. CDR3 DNA sequence: TGTGCCAGCAGTCCGCTGGACAGAGACTACGAGCAGTACTTC.

By sample fraction, this clone is medium-sized. The gene calls are TRBV5-6 and TRBJ1-2; D unclear. The CDR3 loop spans 15 amino acids. V was pared by 0 bases and J by 7 bases, with 16 bases between. In germline, CDR1 is SGHDT, CDR2 YYEEEE. Here the CDR3 reads CASSLAAVARRGYTF. In DNA form, the CDR3 reads TGTGCCAGCAGCTTGGCAGCAGTAGCCAGGCGTGGCTACACCTTC.

By proportion, this clone is medium-sized. The genes are TRBV7-9 and TRBJ1-5; no reliable D call. The germline gives CDR1 SEHNR, CDR2 FQNEAQ (reference sequence). The V and J ends lost 3 bases and 3 bases respectively, with 15 bases between them. The CDR3 is 16 amino acids. The CDR3 is CASSFFQSGFNQPQHF. CDR3 nucleotide sequence: TGTGCCAGCAGCTTCTTTCAGTCGGGGTTCAATCAGCCCCAGCATTTT.

This chain connects TRBV15 to TRBJ2-7, with no clear D. Germline V gene data show CDR1 as LNHNV and CDR2 as YYDKDF (reference sequence). With 5 bases removed from V and 7 bases from J, the gap between germline ends came to 18 bases. The length of the CDR3 is 14 residues. The CDR3 sequence: CATSPPGATEEQYF. CDR3 DNA: TGTGCCACCAGCCCTCCTGGTGCGACGGAAGAGCAGTACTTC.

The V gene is TRBV15, the J gene TRBJ1-5; 7 nucleotides line up with TRBD1. Germline V CDR1 and CDR2: LNHNV, YYDKDF (reference sequence). Trimming cost V 2 bases and J 3 bases; bases outside gene matches: 4. The CDR3 length is 15 residues. CDR3 amino acids: CATSRPQGINQPQHF. CDR3 DNA: TGTGCCACCAGCAGACCACAGGGGATCAATCAGCCCCAGCATTTT.

The chain has TRBV6-1 and TRBJ2-3, with no clear D. Germline V gives CDR1 MNHNS, CDR2 SASEGT. This CDR3 has 12 residues. The V end was cut by 6 bases, the J end by 6 bases, with 10 bases between. This chain's CDR3 is CASREWDDTQYF. DNA of the CDR3: TGTGCCAGCAGGGAATGGGATGATACGCAGTATTTT.

The genes are TRBV7-2 and TRBJ2-1; no definite D call. This CDR3 has 17 residues. Germline-derived CDR1 and CDR2 are SGHTA and FQGNSA. The germline V and J ends were trimmed by 2 bases and 0 bases, with 14 bases remaining between them. The CDR3 protein is CASSLILHQSSYNEQFF. In DNA form, the CDR3 reads TGTGCCAGCAGCTTAATTCTTCACCAGAGCTCCTACAATGAGCAGTTCTTC.

The CDR3 spells CASSFPPGQGNYGYTF. CDR3 DNA sequence: TGTGCCAGCAGCTTCCCCCCGGGACAGGGAAACTATGGCTACACCTTC. V usage is TRBV13 and J usage is TRBJ1-2; 9 bases are shared with TRBD1. Germline lookup yields CDR1 PRHDT and CDR2 FYEKMQ (reference sequence). The trim removed 3 bases at V and 2 bases at J, leaving 7 bases unmatched. This CDR3 has 16 amino acids.

This clone showed up just once. V usage is TRBV5-4 and J usage is TRBJ2-5, with 10 bases aligning to TRBD2. This CDR3 region has 14 residues. The germline gives CDR1 SGHNT, CDR2 YYREEE (reference sequence). Losses at the gene ends were 5 bases for V and 4 bases for J; bases not matched to a gene: 5. CDR3 in DNA: TGTGCCAGCAGGCTAGCGGGGGAGGGAGAGACCCAGTACTTC. As protein: CASRLAGEGETQYF.

The V call is TRBV5-4, the J call TRBJ1-1; tentative D call: TRBD1 (5 bases). Germline CDR1 is SGHNT and CDR2 is YYREEE (reference sequence). V shed 5 bases and J shed 1 base, with 24 bases lying between them. The CDR3 has 18 residues. The CDR3 DNA reads TGTGCCAGCAGACCCCCGGCGGCGACTGAGGGGACGAACACTGAAGCTTTCTTT. This encodes CASRPPAATEGTNTEAFF.